The clone carrying this TCR beta chain was seen a few times. The sample belongs to a study of pediatric ulcerative colitis. Trimming removed 8 bases from V and 6 bases from J; junction bases left unmatched: 7. Germline V gives CDR1 SEHNR, CDR2 FQNEAQ (reference sequence). CDR3 size: 13 residues. The assay was immunoSEQ multiplex PCR, and TCRdb's table has in-frame clones only and misses some. The data contain 10,000 or so clones, about 87% of them seen just once; the ten biggest clones take up under 9%. The TCR originated in a girl between 10 and 17 years old with moderate ulcerative colitis. The specimen was blood. The gene calls are TRBV7-9 and TRBJ2-7, with TRBD1 identical over 10 bases. The CDR3 is CASRDRGSGEQYF. For the CDR3, the DNA is TGTGCCAGCCGGGACAGGGGTTCAGGCGAGCAGTACTTC.